Included here is one T cell receptor (beta chain) sequence, with context. Its cognate antigen has yet to be identified. Per-nucleotide qualities are absent, and no much larger clonotype sits a single base away. V is clipped by 3 bases and J by 1 base, and the sequence between their germline boundaries is 8 bases long. The germline V gene encodes CDR1 LGHDT and CDR2 YNNKEL (reference sequence). The CDR3 goes from the cysteine to the phenylalanine over 14 residues. Solely the CDR3 DNA is kept, with 42 bases framed from the first base. The sample belongs to a study of blood T cell repertoires in COVID-19 (dated by TCRdb to between 2020 and 2021). At the level of the whole study: Samples from collaborators originated in the United States, Italy and Spain and spanned both the acute and convalescent phases of COVID-19. The prospective study material was composed of cDNA or gDNA derived from T cells, B-cell-depleted T cells, or PBMCs. A freely available public database, intended as a resource for researchers studying the immune response to SARS-CoV-2, is where the repertoires were released. Where available, HLA class I and class II types were taken from metadata supplied by the sample provider and were not determined by assay-based typing. Samples were obtained from the ongoing ImmuneRACE study (first 160 participants) and from 1,200 or so subjects provided by 6 global collaborators. Deeply sampled blood TCRbeta repertoires from subjects exposed to, actively infected with, or recovered from COVID-19 were included in the dataset. The sample metadata nearly always contained a de-identified subject ID, COVID-19 status, age in years and sex. What the research found in general, with its limitations: The quantity of clinical and demographic metadata differed by source and by participant and was supplied without curation.

Participants in the prospective study were enrolled through a virtual design, were aged roughly 18 to 100 years, and lived in approximately 25 United States geographic areas. To assign participants to cohorts, the prospective study relied on clinical history that participants themselves reported in a screening survey and a study questionnaire. ImmuneRACE Cohort 3 recovered participants were defined by two consecutive negative NP/OP PCR tests, healthcare professional clearance, or symptom resolution. Mobile phlebotomists in the prospective study collected whole blood, serum and a nasopharyngeal or oropharyngeal swab from every participant. Additional blood draws and questionnaires over an approximately 2-month period could optionally be provided by prospective study participants. Before DNA extraction, prospective study blood samples were shipped either frozen or at room temperature. TCRbeta CDR3 regions were amplified from genomic DNA by means of the immunoSEQ Assay, a bias-controlled multiplex PCR. The authors' analysis ran thus. Within the assay, amplification of reference gene primers was used to estimate how many nucleated cells each sample contained. To quantify the absolute abundance of each unique TCRbeta CDR3 rearrangement, sequence reads were collapsed and filtered. For each sample, productive Simpson clonality was calculated as the square root of Simpson's diversity index over productive rearrangements. TCRdb limited this immuneACCESS table to in-frame rearrangements with V and J called. A share of clones is missing; checked studies link under half to unresolved V genes, and the rest is unexplained. V and J calls and clone size come straight from that table; D and trimming were deduced from the DNA. This sample gives 250,000 or so clones in total; roughly nine tenths of them show up just once. The ten largest clones represent over 2% of the sample.

This sequence was found in a woman younger than 35 who had recovered from COVID-19. The sequence links TRBV3-1 (or the pseudogene TRBV3-2) to TRBJ2-3, with the identity of the D gene unclear. Sequencing was performed on PBMCs or T cells enriched from blood (not recorded which). The bases read TGTGCCAGCAGCCAGGTTGCGGGCACAGATACGCAGTATTTT. Its protein reads: CASSQVAGTDTQYF.